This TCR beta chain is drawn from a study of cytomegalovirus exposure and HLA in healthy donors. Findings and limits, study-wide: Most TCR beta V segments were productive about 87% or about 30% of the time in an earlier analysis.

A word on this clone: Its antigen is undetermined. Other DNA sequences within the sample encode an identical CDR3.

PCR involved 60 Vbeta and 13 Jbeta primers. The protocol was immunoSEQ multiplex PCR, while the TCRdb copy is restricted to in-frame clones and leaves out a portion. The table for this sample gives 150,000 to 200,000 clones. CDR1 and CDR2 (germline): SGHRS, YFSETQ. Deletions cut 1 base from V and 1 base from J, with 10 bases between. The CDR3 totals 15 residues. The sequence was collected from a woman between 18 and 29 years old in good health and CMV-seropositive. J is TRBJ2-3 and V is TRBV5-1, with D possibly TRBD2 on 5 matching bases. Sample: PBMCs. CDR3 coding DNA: TGCGCCAGCAGCTTGTCCCGGGGTGGCACAGATACGCAGTATTTT. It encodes CASSLSRGGTDTQYF.